These T cell receptor beta chains were read from a single sample in a study of human thymus T cells. Clones were read by immunoSEQ multiplex PCR, and TCRdb kept only the in-frame ones, dropping some. The sample holds some 130,000 clones, about 93% seen once. Specimen: thymus tissue. Every receptor here comes from a boy in the first two years of life with a congenital heart defect but otherwise immunologically healthy. Each CDR3 is given with its conserved first and last residue. The D gene is left open where the match is weak.

j_gene	v_gene	d_gene	CDR3nt	CDR3aa
TRBJ1-2	TRBV6-5	NA	TGTGCCAGCAGTTACCCGTCTTGGGGATCTGGCTACACCTTC	CASSYPSWGSGYTF
TRBJ1-4	TRBV12-5	NA	TGTGCTAGTGGTTTGGTACAGTCACCTATATCCAGGGATCCACCCACTAATGAAAAACTGTTTTTT	CASGLVQSPISRDPPTNEKLFF
TRBJ2-3	TRBV4-3	TRBD2	TGCGCCAGCAGCCAAGACCGAGGCCTAGCGGGCCCCACAGATACGCAGTATTTT	CASSQDRGLAGPTDTQYF
TRBJ1-4	TRBV5-1	NA	TGCGCCAGCAGACAGGGTAGCCCTAATGAAAAACTGTTTTTT	CASRQGSPNEKLFF
TRBJ2-1	TRBV14	TRBD2	TGTGCCAGCAGCGGACGGGGGGGTAGTGAGCAGTTCTTC	CASSGRGGSEQFF
TRBJ1-1	TRBV4-1	NA	TGCGCCAGCAGCCAACCTGACCCCAGGGGAACTGAAGCTTTCTTT	CASSQPDPRGTEAFF
TRBJ2-7	TRBV4-2	NA	TGTGCCAGCAGCCCACCAGGGTACGAGCAGTACTTC	CASSPPGYEQYF
TRBJ2-2	TRBV9	NA	TGTGCCAGCAGCGACCCTACAGGGGGGAGGGGCACCGGGGAGCTGTTTTTT	CASSDPTGGRGTGELFF
TRBJ2-3	TRBV5-6	NA	TGTGCCAGCAGCTTGGGAGGGGTAGTCGCAGATACGCAGTATTTT	CASSLGGVVADTQYF
TRBJ2-2	TRBV5-1	NA	TGCGCCAGCAGCTCTTTGGACCCTCGCAACACCGGGGAGCTGTTTTTT	CASSSLDPRNTGELFF
TRBJ2-7	TRBV15	NA	TGTGCCACCAGCACGGTACTCACAGGGAAATCCTACGAGCAGTACTTC	CATSTVLTGKSYEQYF
TRBJ2-1	TRBV6-1	NA	TGTGCCAGCAGGCTAGTGACGGCATACAATGAGCAGTTCTTC	CASRLVTAYNEQFF
TRBJ1-2	TRBV6-1	NA	TGTGCCAGCAGTGTACAAACAGGGCCTACTAACTATGGCTACACCTTC	CASSVQTGPTNYGYTF
TRBJ1-4	TRBV15	TRBD1	TGTGCCACCAGCGGTGACAGGGGGCCTAATGAAAAACTGTTTTTT	CATSGDRGPNEKLFF
TRBJ2-5	TRBV30	TRBD2	TGTGCCTGGAGGGGAGGGTGGGTAAAAGAGACCCAGTACTTC	CAWRGGWVKETQYF
TRBJ1-3	TRBV5-6	TRBD1	TGTGCCAGCAGCTTCAGGGGGTTATTCAGAAACACCATATATTTT	CASSFRGLFRNTIYF
TRBJ2-7	TRBV19	TRBD1	TGTGCCAGTAGTATTCCGGGACAGGGCTACGAGCAGTACTTC	CASSIPGQGYEQYF
TRBJ2-6	TRBV27	TRBD1	TGTGCCAGCAGTTGGGGGACAGGGGGCTCTGGGGCCAACGTCCTGACTTTC	CASSWGTGGSGANVLTF
TRBJ2-7	TRBV11-2	TRBD1	TGTGCCAGCAGTCCGACAGGGGGCTTTGGCGAGCAGTACTTC	CASSPTGGFGEQYF
TRBJ1-1	TRBV14	NA	TGTGCCAGCAGCTCCGACGACCAGAACACTGAAGCTTTCTTT	CASSSDDQNTEAFF
TRBJ2-3	TRBV7-2	NA	TGTGCCAGCAGCTATACAGGGACAGATACGCAGTATTTT	CASSYTGTDTQYF
TRBJ1-5	TRBV5-6	NA	TGTGCCAGCAGCTTGGGAAGGGTTCAGCCCCAGCATTTT	CASSLGRVQPQHF
TRBJ2-3	TRBV5-1	TRBD2	TGCGCCAGCAGCTTGGAAACTAGCGGGTCCCGCACAGATACGCAGTATTTT	CASSLETSGSRTDTQYF
TRBJ1-6	TRBV19	NA	TGTGCCAGTAGCCCCCGACGAGGGAGGGCACTAAATTCACCCCTCCACTTT	CASSPRRGRALNSPLHF
TRBJ1-2	TRBV21-1	NA	TGTGCCAGCAGCAAGCGGGACGGTTCAGCTAACTATGGCTACACCTTC	CASSKRDGSANYGYTF
TRBJ1-5	TRBV4-1	NA	TGCGCCAGCAGCCAAGGGAGAGGGGACACCCAGCATTTT	CASSQGRGDTQHF
TRBJ2-1	TRBV9	TRBD2	TGTGCCAGCAGCGCGGAACTAGCGGGGGGCCACAATGAGCAGTTCTTC	CASSAELAGGHNEQFF